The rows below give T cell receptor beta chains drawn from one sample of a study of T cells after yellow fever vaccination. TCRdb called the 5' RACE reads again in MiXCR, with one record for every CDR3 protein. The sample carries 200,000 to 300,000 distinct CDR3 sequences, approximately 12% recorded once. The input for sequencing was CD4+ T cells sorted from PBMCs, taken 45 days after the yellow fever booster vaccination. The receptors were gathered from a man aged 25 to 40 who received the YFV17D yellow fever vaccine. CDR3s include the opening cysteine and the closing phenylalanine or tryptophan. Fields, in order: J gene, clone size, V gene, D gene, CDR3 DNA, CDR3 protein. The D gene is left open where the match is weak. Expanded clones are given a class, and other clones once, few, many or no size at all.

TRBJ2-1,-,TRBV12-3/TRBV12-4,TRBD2,TGTGCCAGCAGTCAGAGGGGGACTAGCGGGAACAATGAGCAGTTCTTC,CASSQRGTSGNNEQFF
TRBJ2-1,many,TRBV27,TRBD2,TGTGCCAGCAGTTTTATAGCGGGACACAATGAGCAGTTCTTC,CASSFIAGHNEQFF
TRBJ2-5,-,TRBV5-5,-,TGTGCCAGCAGCGGGGGAGTCGCGCGGCAAGAGACCCAGTACTTC,CASSGGVARQETQYF
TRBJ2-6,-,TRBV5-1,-,TGCGCCAGCAGCTTGGTGGGGAGCACTGGGGCCAACGTCCTGACTTTC,CASSLVGSTGANVLTF
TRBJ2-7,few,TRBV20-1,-,TGCAGTGCTAGAGATCGTAGGGGAGAGGGGGAGCAGTACTTC,CSARDRRGEGEQYF
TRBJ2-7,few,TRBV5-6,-,TGTGCCAGCAGCTTGTATTTGGGAGTGCGCTACGAGCAGTACTTC,CASSLYLGVRYEQYF
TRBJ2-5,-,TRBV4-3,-,TGCGCCAGCAGCCAAGACGCGTACGGATACGAGACCCAGTACTTC,CASSQDAYGYETQYF
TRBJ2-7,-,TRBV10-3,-,TGTGCCATGGGGAAGGGATACGAGCAGTACTTC,CAMGKGYEQYF
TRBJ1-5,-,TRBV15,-,TGTGCCACCAGCAGCTCTGGCAGGGGAAGACCGGGCAATCAGCCCCAGCATTTT,CATSSSGRGRPGNQPQHF
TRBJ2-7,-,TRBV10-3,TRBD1,TGTGCCATCAGTGGCTGCCCCCAGGACAGGTTCTGTGAGCAGTACTTC,CAISGCPQDRFCEQYF
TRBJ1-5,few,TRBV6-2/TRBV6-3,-,TGTGCCAGCAGTGGACGGAATCAGCCCCAGCATTTT,CASSGRNQPQHF